The next 21 T cell receptor beta chains were all read from a single sample in a study of T cell repertoires in cytomegalovirus infection. No antigens are known for them. TCRdb re-derived calls from the reads in MiXCR, one entry per CDR3 protein. The table has under 850,000 distinct CDR3 sequences, about 33% seen once. The material sequenced was cultured PBMCs, taken from culture after CMV antigen stimulation. These TCRs come from a human donor in good health (CMV status not recorded). Some clones in this sample may be carry-over from other donors' samples.

This clonotype has ten or more counts. This rearrangement joins TRBV11-1 to TRBJ2-1; no reliable D call. This CDR3 is 13 amino acids long. Germline V gene lookup returns CDR1 SGHAT and CDR2 FQDESV (reference sequence). Trimming stripped 0 bases from V and 7 bases from J, with 7 bases between. The CDR3 is CASSLARENEQFF. CDR3 sequence (DNA): TGTGCCAGCAGCTTAGCTCGCGAAAATGAGCAGTTCTTC.

The chain combines TRBV20-1 with TRBJ2-7, with 10 bases aligning to TRBD2. CDR1 and CDR2 from the germline V gene are DFQATT and SNEGSKA (reference sequence). V lost 6 bases, J lost 4 bases, and 18 bases stayed unmatched. This CDR3 has 17 residues. In DNA form, the CDR3 reads TGCAGTGCGGACGGGACCCTAGCGGGAGTCTCGGGTTACGAGCAGTACTTC. It encodes CSADGTLAGVSGYEQYF.

This clonotype was seen repeatedly, ten times or more. V is TRBV6-6 and J is TRBJ1-1; D gene ambiguous. The germline CDR1 and CDR2 sequences are MNHNY and SVGAGI (reference sequence). Trimming stripped 8 bases from V and 1 base from J, with 8 bases between. The CDR3 covers 12 residues. CDR3 bases: TGTGCCAGCCGTCGGGGGAACACTGAAGCTTTCTTT. Its translation: CASRRGNTEAFF.

This clonotype was observed a handful of times. V is TRBV5-1 and J is TRBJ1-6; D is possibly TRBD1 (5 bases). The length of the CDR3 is 14 residues. Trimming pared 4 bases from V and 7 bases from J, leaving 12 bases between. The germline gives CDR1 SGHRS, CDR2 YFSETQ. The CDR3 sequence is CASSPTAPNSPLHF. The CDR3, as DNA: TGCGCCAGCAGCCCGACAGCGCCGAATTCACCCCTCCACTTT. Full variable domain (remainder filled in from reference TRBV5-1 and TRBJ1-6): KAGVTQTPRYLIKTRGQQVTLSCSPISGHRSVSWYQQTPGQGLQFLFEYFSETQRNKGNFPGRFSGRQFSNSRSEMNVSTLELGDSALYLCASSPTAPNSPLHFGNGTRLTVT.

The chain combines TRBV6-8 with TRBJ1-2; D gene unclear. Germline CDR1 and CDR2: MNHGY and SAAAGT. The V gene lost 2 bases and the J gene lost 3 bases, with 10 bases spanning the gap. The CDR3 is 14 amino acids. This CDR3 reads CASSYRRFDYGYTF. CDR3 in DNA: TGTGCCAGCAGTTACCGCAGGTTCGACTATGGCTACACCTTC.

This clonotype was counted ten times or more. J is TRBJ1-1 and V is TRBV27, with 8 positions matching TRBD1. This CDR3 spans 14 amino acids. CDR1 and CDR2 from the germline V gene are MNHEY and SMNVEV (reference sequence). V was clipped by 5 bases and J by 5 bases; unmatched bases: 7. CDR3 in amino acids: CASSAQGGVTEAFF. In nucleotides, the CDR3 is TGTGCCAGCAGTGCACAGGGGGGCGTTACTGAAGCTTTCTTT.

This clonotype has just a few counts. This rearrangement joins TRBV6-1 to TRBJ2-2; TRBD2 matches at 12 bases. From germline, CDR1 is MNHNS and CDR2 SASEGT. This CDR3 has 19 amino acids. V was pared by 6 bases and J by 0 bases, with 11 bases of the junction left unmatched. In DNA form, the CDR3 reads TGTGCCAGCAGGCTCCACCATGGACTAGCGGGGCCGAACACCGGGGAGCTGTTTTTT. Its protein is CASRLHHGLAGPNTGELFF.

CDR3 nucleotides: TGTGCCACCTCCCGGCGGGGAAACAACGAGTACTTC. It specifies CATSRRGNNEYF. The chain has TRBV6-5 and TRBJ2-5; D perhaps matches TRBD2 (6 bases). V was cut by 10 bases and J by 12 bases, with 21 bases left in between. CDR1 and CDR2 from the germline V gene are MNHEY and SVGAGI. This CDR3 has 12 amino acids.

CDR3 residues: CASSSAGGQPQHF. CDR3 bases: TGTGCCAGCAGTTCGGCAGGGGGTCAGCCCCAGCATTTT. The rearrangement joins TRBV27 to TRBJ1-5, with TRBD1 matching over 7 bases. The CDR3 has 13 amino acids. J gave up 6 bases and V 4 bases, and 3 bases lay outside the gene matches. CDR1 and CDR2 from the germline V gene are MNHEY and SMNVEV (reference sequence).

In its sample, this clonotype was seen a few times. The genes are TRBV6-1 and TRBJ2-7; maybe TRBD1 (5 bases). The V end lost 7 bases, the J end lost 2 bases, and 9 bases lay between the germline ends. The CDR3 is 12 residues long. The germline V gene has CDR1 MNHNS and CDR2 SASEGT. CDR3 residues: CASTRQTYEQYF. CDR3 DNA sequence: TGTGCCAGCACAAGACAGACCTACGAGCAGTACTTC.

Only a few counts were recorded for this clonotype. The chain has TRBV11-2 and TRBJ2-7, with D possibly being TRBD2 (5 bases). CDR1 and CDR2 (germline): SGHAT, FQNNGV. Deletions cut 6 bases from V and 2 bases from J, with 17 bases between. This CDR3 has 15 residues. Here the CDR3 reads CASSRPDSSPYEQYF. CDR3 DNA sequence: TGTGCCAGCAGTCGCCCGGACTCCAGCCCCTACGAGCAGTACTTC.

This clonotype was observed a handful of times. V and J are TRBV28 and TRBJ1-1; D remains ambiguous. The CDR3 runs to 12 residues. V lost 3 bases and J lost 10, with 12 bases in between. CDR1 is MDHEN and CDR2 is SYDVKM in the germline V gene. The CDR3 sequence: CASSLVARGAFF. CDR3 sequence (DNA): TGTGCCAGCAGTTTGGTCGCCCGGGGAGCTTTCTTT. Full variable domain (remainder filled in from reference TRBV28 and TRBJ1-1): DVKVTQSSRYLVKRTGEKVFLECVQDMDHENMFWYRQDPGLGLRLIYFSYDVKMKEKGDIPEGYSVSREKKERFSLILESASTNQTSMYLCASSLVARGAFFGQGTRLTVV.

This rearrangement joins TRBV12-3 or TRBV12-4 to TRBJ2-7; perhaps TRBD2 as D (5 bases). Trimming stripped 7 bases from V and 0 bases from J, with 7 bases between. The CDR3 runs 12 residues. The CDR3 region is CASTGNSYEQYF. CDR3 in DNA: TGTGCCAGCACGGGGAACTCCTACGAGCAGTACTTC.

The chain combines TRBV20-1 with TRBJ2-5, with 7 nucleotides matching TRBD1. Germline values: CDR1 DFQATT, CDR2 SNEGSKA (reference sequence). The CDR3 has 14 amino acids. Unmatched junction bases numbered 10, after V lost 4 bases and J lost 5 bases. CDR3 sequence (DNA): TGCAGTGCTAAATCACAGGGGCCGCTGGAGACCCAGTACTTC. Translated, it gives CSAKSQGPLETQYF.

The V call is TRBV7-9, the J call TRBJ1-1, with D unresolved. V was pared by 6 bases and J by 11 bases, with 16 bases between. This CDR3 comprises 12 residues. CDR1 is SEHNR, CDR2 FQNEAQ, per germline (reference sequence). CDR3 nucleotide sequence: TGTGCCAGCAGTCCACTTCGAGCGAAGGCTTTCTTT. It specifies CASSPLRAKAFF. Looking up the rest from reference TRBV7-9 and TRBJ1-1 gives the full variable domain: DTGVSQNPRHKITKRGQNVTFRCDPISEHNRLYWYRQTLGQGPEFLTYFQNEAQLEKSRLLSDRFSAERPKGSFSTLEIQRTEQGDSAMYLCASSPLRAKAFFGQGTRLTVV.

In its sample, this clonotype was seen a few times. This sequence joins TRBV29-1 and TRBJ1-5, with a weak D call TRBD1 (5 bases). The CDR3 spans 14 residues. The germline gives CDR1 SQVTM, CDR2 ANQGSEA. The V gene lost 4 bases and the J gene lost 7 bases, with 17 bases spanning the gap. CDR3 DNA: TGCAGCGTTGCCGCGGGACTGGGAGGGCAGCCCCAGCATTTT. It yields the protein CSVAAGLGGQPQHF.

The chain employs TRBV27 and TRBJ1-1; D unresolved. The germline V gene has CDR1 MNHEY and CDR2 SMNVEV (reference sequence). The CDR3 runs to 14 residues. The V end was cut by 4 bases, the J end by 0 bases, with 9 bases between. The CDR3 nucleotides read TGTGCCAGCAGTTCGCCCCACATGAACACTGAAGCTTTCTTT. Its protein is CASSSPHMNTEAFF.

This clonotype was counted only a few times. The J gene is TRBJ2-7, the V gene TRBV6-1; possible D gene TRBD2, 6 bases. Trimming cost V 7 bases and J 3 bases, with 16 bases left between them. CDR3 size: 14 residues. CDR1 is MNHNS and CDR2 is SASEGT in the germline V gene. In nucleotides, the CDR3 is TGTGCCAGCACACGGAGGCACGGGGGCTACGAGCAGTACTTC. Encoded protein: CASTRRHGGYEQYF.

The V call is TRBV29-1, the J call TRBJ2-1; 8 nucleotides align to TRBD2. The CDR3 is 15 residues long. Germline V lookup: CDR1 SQVTM, CDR2 ANQGSEA. V gave up 5 bases and J gave up 1 base; unmatched junction bases: 7. Written as DNA, the CDR3 is TGCAGCGTTTCCGGGGGGGCCGGATCCTACAATGAGCAGTTCTTC. It yields the protein CSVSGGAGSYNEQFF.

This clonotype was picked up a small number of times. The gene calls are TRBV9 and TRBJ2-1; 7 positions agree with TRBD2. Germline V gives CDR1 SGDLS, CDR2 YYNGEE. The CDR3 totals 15 residues. V shed 0 bases, J shed 3 bases, and the junction held 3 bases outside the gene matches. Here the CDR3 DNA reads TGTGCCAGCAGCGTAGCGGGAGGCCACTACAATGAGCAGTTCTTC. Amino acids: CASSVAGGHYNEQFF.

The CDR3 region has the DNA TGTGCCAGCAGTTTATCGGTTCCCGGGATCACTGAGCAGTTCTTC. Translating it yields CASSLSVPGITEQFF. The chain combines TRBV28 with TRBJ2-1, with D possibly matching TRBD2 (5 bases). Germline assignment: CDR1 MDHEN and CDR2 SYDVKM. CDR3 length equals 15 residues. Trimming pared 1 base from V and 9 bases from J, leaving 16 bases between. The full variable domain, completed using reference TRBV28 and TRBJ2-1, is DVKVTQSSRYLVKRTGEKVFLECVQDMDHENMFWYRQDPGLGLRLIYFSYDVKMKEKGDIPEGYSVSREKKERFSLILESASTNQTSMYLCASSLSVPGITEQFFGPGTRLTVL.